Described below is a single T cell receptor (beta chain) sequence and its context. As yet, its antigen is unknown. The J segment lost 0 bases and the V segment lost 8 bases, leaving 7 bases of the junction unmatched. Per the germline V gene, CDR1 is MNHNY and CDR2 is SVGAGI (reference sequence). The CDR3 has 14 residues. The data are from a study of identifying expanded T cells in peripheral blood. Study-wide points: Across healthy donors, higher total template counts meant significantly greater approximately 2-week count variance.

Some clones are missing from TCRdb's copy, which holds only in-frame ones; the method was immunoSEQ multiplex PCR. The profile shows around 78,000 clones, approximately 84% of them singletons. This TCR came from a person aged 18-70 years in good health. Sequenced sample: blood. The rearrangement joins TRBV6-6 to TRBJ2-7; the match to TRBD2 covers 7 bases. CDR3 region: CASGTSASSYEQYF. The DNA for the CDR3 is TGTGCCAGCGGAACTAGCGCGAGCTCCTACGAGCAGTACTTC.